The rows below give T cell receptor beta chains drawn from one sample of a study of blood T cell repertoires in COVID-19. TCRdb's copy holds only in-frame clones and misses some; the assay was immunoSEQ multiplex PCR. The sample consists of a few hundred thousand clones, 89% of them appearing once. Sequenced: peripheral blood. The receptors were gathered from a man aged 40-50 years with acute or convalescent COVID-19. Both conserved end residues are part of each CDR3. A D gene is named only where the DNA matches it firmly. A clone size is listed for some rows: how often the clone was seen (once, few, many), or a class if it is expanded.

>NA|TRBJ2-6|NA|TRBV7-3
TGTGCCAGCAGCCCAAGCAGGTCTGGGGCCAACGTCCTGACTTTC
CASSPSRSGANVLTF
>NA|TRBJ1-4|TRBD1|TRBV5-1
TGCGCCAGCAGCGTTGGACAGGTTACTAATGAAAAACTGTTTTTT
CASSVGQVTNEKLFF
>NA|TRBJ2-1|NA|TRBV5-1
TGCGCCAGCAGCTTGGAAACTAGCAGGATCTACAATGAGCAGTTCTTC
CASSLETSRIYNEQFF
>NA|TRBJ2-7|TRBD1|TRBV5-4
TGTGCCAGCAGCAAAGGGACAGGGGGAGCCTACGAGCAGTACTTC
CASSKGTGGAYEQYF
>NA|TRBJ2-5|NA|TRBV7-9
TGTGCCAGCAGCATCCGGGACAACCAAGAGACCCAGTACTTC
CASSIRDNQETQYF
>NA|TRBJ1-2|NA|TRBV19
TGTGCCAGTCCCAAACCCGGGGGTGCAGATAGATTTTGTGGCTACACCTTC
CASPKPGGADRFCGYTF
>NA|TRBJ2-2|NA|TRBV24-1
TGTGCCACCAGTGACTCCAGGAACACCGGGGAGCTGTTTTTT
CATSDSRNTGELFF
>NA|TRBJ2-1|NA|TRBV29-1
TGCAGCGTTGGACGGTGGGCGTCCTACAATGAGCAGTTCTTC
CSVGRWASYNEQFF
>NA|TRBJ1-3|NA|TRBV9
TGTGCCAGCAGCGTCGAGGGTTTCTCTGGAAACACCATATATTTT
CASSVEGFSGNTIYF
>NA|TRBJ1-1|NA|TRBV12-3/TRBV12-4
TGTGCCAGCAGTTTTGCGGGGGGGGATGAAGCTTTCTTT
CASSFAGGDEAFF
>NA|TRBJ1-4|TRBD1|TRBV25-1
TGTGCCAGCAGCGACCAACGAATCATGACAGGGAATGAAAAACTGTTTTTT
CASSDQRIMTGNEKLFF
>NA|TRBJ2-3|TRBD2|TRBV18
TGTGCCAGCTCACCCAGCGGGGGCCAAGATACGCAGTATTTT
CASSPSGGQDTQYF
>NA|TRBJ2-7|NA|TRBV2
TGTGCCAGCAGTGTCCAGGGGCCCGAGCAGTACTTC
CASSVQGPEQYF
>NA|TRBJ2-3|TRBD1|TRBV19
TGTGCCAGTAGATCCCTTATAGGGACAGCGCCCCCAAATACGCAGTATTTT
CASRSLIGTAPPNTQYF
>NA|TRBJ1-2|NA|TRBV12-3/TRBV12-4
TGTGCCAGCAGCTTGCCAGGGATCGGCTACACCTTC
CASSLPGIGYTF
>NA|TRBJ2-2|NA|TRBV28
TGTGCCAGCAGTTTCCCAGCGTCGGGCACCGGGGAGCTGTTTTTT
CASSFPASGTGELFF
>NA|TRBJ1-5|NA|TRBV19
TGTGCCAGTAGAGCTGGGGGCGCGGGAGGGGCCGATCAGCCCCAGCATTTT
CASRAGGAGGADQPQHF
>NA|TRBJ2-6|NA|TRBV7-3
TGTGCCAGCAGCCCTCTAGGGAGGAGCTCTGGGGCCAACGTCCTGACTTTC
CASSPLGRSSGANVLTF
>NA|TRBJ1-3|TRBD1|TRBV5-1
TGCGCCAGCAGCGGGGACAGCTCTGGAAACACCATATATTTT
CASSGDSSGNTIYF
>NA|TRBJ1-5|TRBD1|TRBV11-2
TGTGCCAGCAGCCCGACACAGGGGAGAGGGTGGAATCAGCCCCAGCATTTT
CASSPTQGRGWNQPQHF
>NA|TRBJ2-3|TRBD2|TRBV29-1
TGCAGCGTGACGGGACTAGCGGGATTTAGCACAGATACGCAGTATTTT
CSVTGLAGFSTDTQYF
>NA|TRBJ1-6|NA|TRBV5-1
TGCGCCAGCAGCTTGACGGGGTCTTCACCCCTCCACTTT
CASSLTGSSPLHF
>NA|TRBJ2-7|NA|TRBV19
TGTGCCAGTAGTATTAGTACCCCACACGAGCAGTACTTC
CASSISTPHEQYF
>few|TRBJ2-7|TRBD1|TRBV5-4
TGTGCCAGCAGCGCATCCGGGACAGGGTACGAGCAGTACTTC
CASSASGTGYEQYF
>NA|TRBJ1-5|NA|TRBV12-5
TGTGCTAGTGGTTTGAGCGTGGACACCGATCAGCCCCAGCATTTT
CASGLSVDTDQPQHF